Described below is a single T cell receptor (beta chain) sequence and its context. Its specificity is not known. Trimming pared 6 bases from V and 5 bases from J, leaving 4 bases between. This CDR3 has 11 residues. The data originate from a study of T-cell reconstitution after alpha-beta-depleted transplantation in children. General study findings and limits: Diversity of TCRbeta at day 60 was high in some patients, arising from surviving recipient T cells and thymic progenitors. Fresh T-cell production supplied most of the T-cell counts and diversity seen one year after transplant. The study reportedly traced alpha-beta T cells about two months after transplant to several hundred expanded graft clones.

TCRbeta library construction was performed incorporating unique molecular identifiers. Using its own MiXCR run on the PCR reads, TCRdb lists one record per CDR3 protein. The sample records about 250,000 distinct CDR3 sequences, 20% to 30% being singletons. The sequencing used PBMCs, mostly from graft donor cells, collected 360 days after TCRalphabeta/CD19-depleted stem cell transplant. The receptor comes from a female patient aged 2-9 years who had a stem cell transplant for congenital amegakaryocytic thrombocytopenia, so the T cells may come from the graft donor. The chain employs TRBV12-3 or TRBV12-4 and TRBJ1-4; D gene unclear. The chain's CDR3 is CASSKNEKLFF. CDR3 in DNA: TGTGCCAGCAGCAAAAATGAAAAACTGTTTTTT.